This paragraph reports one T cell receptor beta chain. This clonotype has just a few counts. Its antigen remains unidentified. No much larger clone exists at a distance of one base, and base qualities are not known. Systemically healthy Caucasian individuals from Russia, around 39 in total and aged roughly 6 to 95 years, were included as donors. Each donor gave 8 to 10 milliliters of peripheral blood, drawn into EDTA-treated Vacutainer tubes. Ficoll-Paque density-gradient centrifugation was used to isolate PBMCs, with at least 7 million obtained per sample. Trizol reagent was used to extract total RNA from PBMCs, with at least 6 micrograms per sample. Naive CD45RAhigh/CD27high T cell percentages were measured by flow cytometry on a PBMC aliquot from every donor. This sample is drawn from a study of blood T cells in healthy people across ages (dated by TCRdb to the mid-2010s). In terms of the full investigation: In model experiments, template switching captured roughly one uniquely barcoded TCR beta cDNA molecule for every two T cells. For two donors (one aged 18 to 29 and one aged 80 or older), the study analyzed two additional independent replicas of 1 million unique cDNA reads from the same blood draw. The donors were split into four age groups: young (average around 15 years), middle-aged (around 37), aged (about 62) and long-lived (about 74). To track age-related changes in TCR beta repertoire diversity, the study relied on deep sequencing normalized with unique cDNA molecular identifiers. Donors of different ages were randomly distributed across sequencing lanes to avoid experimental bias.

Paper-wide results and their limitations: Compared with the aged group, the long-lived group had more naive CD4+ T cells, fewer expanded clones and increased TCR diversity, a pattern suggesting age selection. The CMV infection status of donors was not known, potentially confounding age-related changes in expanded clonotypes. Observed TCR beta diversity per million T cells fell roughly linearly with age, and a significant reduction was already apparent by age roughly 40. Conclusive comparison of naive and antigen-experienced compartments was prevented by the profiling of bulk unsorted PBMCs. Observed TCR beta diversity correlated strongly with the percentage of naive T cells measured by flow cytometry. Estimates of total diversity based on one million sequenced T cells were considered lower bounds and underestimates.

Trimming removed 8 bases from V and 3 bases from J, leaving 24 bases between the germline ends. CDR1 and CDR2 (DFQATT, SNEGSKA) derive from the germline V gene (reference sequence). The CDR3 numbers 16 residues from cysteine through phenylalanine. This entry keeps only the CDR3 DNA: 48 bases, framed from base 1. Library preparation was by 5' RACE. Sequencer: Illumina HiSeq 2500. The second PCR ran for roughly 7 to 12 cycles and used a J-beta primer mix along with a sample-barcoded 5' primer. A unique molecular identifier was introduced onto each TCR beta cDNA molecule by a template-switch 5' adaptor carrying 12 random nucleotides. Each sample yielded at least 2.5 million CDR3-containing paired-end reads. The Mint cDNA synthesis kit, primed by a TRBC-specific oligonucleotide, was used to synthesize first-strand cDNA from all RNA. Following uracil-DNA glycosylase treatment, all cDNA underwent a first 18-cycle PCR with the universal primers M1SS and BC2_uni_R. In the authors' own workflow: Normalization of each sample was performed by random selection of 1 million high-quality reads, each carrying a distinct molecular identifier. Instead of being binned into consensus sequences, reads with shared molecular identifiers were discarded. MiTCR, run with a Q25 quality threshold and the strictest error-elimination algorithm, handled CDR3 identification, clonotype clustering and error correction. A nonparametric unseen species model with Euler transformation was used to estimate a lower bound on total TCR beta diversity. TCRdb reprocessed the public reads (quality trimming at Q25 with fastp, clone calling with MiXCR) and kept in-frame beta chains. Rows are combined by CDR3 protein, so each entry shows the most common genes and DNA. TCRdb's processing, not the authors' own work, is the source of the V and J calls. The table for this sample lists around 900,000 distinct CDR3 sequences; roughly 26% of them were counted only once. The biggest ten clones account for approximately 15% of the sample.

The chain is made from TRBV20-1 and TRBJ2-3, with TRBD2 tentatively as D gene (7 bases match). Sequences were obtained from blood. This TCR was sampled from an elderly woman in good health. CDR3 reads: CSLTTRGRSGTDTQYF. The nucleotides read TGCAGTTTGACTACGCGGGGGCGGTCTGGTACAGATACGCAGTATTTT.